These T cell receptor beta chains were read from a single sample in a study of OX40 agonist ivuxolimab in advanced cancers. Libraries were prepared by immunoSEQ multiplex PCR; TCRdb keeps only in-frame clonotypes and omits some of them. The table has 80,000 to 100,000 clones, about 92% seen once; the top ten hold roughly 0.27%. The sequenced sample was CD4+ or CD8+ T cells sorted from blood, obtained in a trial of the OX40 agonist ivuxolimab. These receptors originate from an adult with an advanced solid tumor such as melanoma, head and neck, liver or kidney cancer. Each CDR3 is given with its conserved first and last residue. D genes are given only for firm matches. Clone size, where shown, is once, few, many, or a class for clones that have expanded.

TRBJ2-7	TRBV15	NA	NA	TGTGCCACCAGCAGAGTCTCCCGCGGCGCACGCTACGAGCAGTACTTC	CATSRVSRGARYEQYF
TRBJ1-3	TRBV5-1	NA	TRBD1	TGCGCCAGCAGATTCACAGGGGCTGGAAACACCATATATTTT	CASRFTGAGNTIYF
TRBJ1-1	TRBV27	NA	NA	TGTGCCAGCAGGCCGGGACATCCAGACCAGAACACTGAAGCTTTCTTT	CASRPGHPDQNTEAFF
TRBJ1-1	TRBV7-6	once	NA	TGTGCCAGCAGCTTAGAAAAGAACACTGAAGCTTTCTTT	CASSLEKNTEAFF
TRBJ1-1	TRBV5-1	NA	NA	TGCGCCAGCAGCTTGTCTACGGCGAACACTGAAGCTTTCTTT	CASSLSTANTEAFF
TRBJ2-5	TRBV5-6	NA	TRBD2	TGTGCCAGCAGTCCCATGTCCGGGGGGGAGACCCAGTACTTC	CASSPMSGGETQYF
TRBJ2-7	TRBV6-1	once	NA	TGTGCCAGCAATAACTACGAGCAGTACTTC	CASNNYEQYF
TRBJ2-3	TRBV14	NA	NA	TGTGCCAGCAGCCAGGCACGGGACTCCCACTCCACAGATACGCAGTATTTT	CASSQARDSHSTDTQYF
TRBJ2-6	TRBV28	NA	TRBD1	TGTGCCAGCAGTTCCGGGACAGGGTTCACTGGGGCCAACGTCCTGACTTTC	CASSSGTGFTGANVLTF
TRBJ2-5	TRBV19	NA	NA	TGTGCCAGTAGTGGGACTTCCGGGGAGACCCAGTACTTC	CASSGTSGETQYF
TRBJ1-5	TRBV4-2	NA	NA	TGTGCCAGCAGCCAAGGGGGCCGGGACCTTAGCAATCAGCCCCAGCATTTT	CASSQGGRDLSNQPQHF
TRBJ1-5	TRBV28	NA	TRBD1	TGTGCCAGCAGTTTAAACAGGGGGGGCAATCAGCCCCAGCATTTT	CASSLNRGGNQPQHF
TRBJ2-1	TRBV6-5	NA	NA	TGTGCCAGCAGTTACCTCCCCGTTCGTGAGCAGTTCTTC	CASSYLPVREQFF
TRBJ2-3	TRBV2	NA	TRBD1	TGTGCCAGCCAAATACAGGGGCCGCAGTATTTT	CASQIQGPQYF
TRBJ1-1	TRBV6-1	once	NA	TGTGCCAGCAGCCCAATCATTCTGAGCGCTGAAGCTTTCTTT	CASSPIILSAEAFF
TRBJ2-3	TRBV7-9	NA	NA	TGTGCCGGCAGAGACAACACAGATACGCAGTATTTT	CAGRDNTDTQYF
TRBJ2-3	TRBV9	once	NA	TGTGCCAGCAGCACCACGGGGACGGACTTTAGCACAGATACGCAGTATTTT	CASSTTGTDFSTDTQYF
TRBJ2-2	TRBV25-1	once	NA	TGTGCCAGCAGTCCTAATGACGGCAGGGCGAACACCGGGGAGCTGTTTTTT	CASSPNDGRANTGELFF